These 15 T cell receptor beta chains share one sample of origin, sequenced in a study of CD8 T cells in ankylosing spondylitis. Each CDR3 protein is one row after TCRdb ran MiXCR on the 5' RACE reads. The sample holds approximately 240,000 distinct CDR3 sequences, about 11% seen once. The sequenced sample was blood, either unsorted or a sorted T cell fraction (not recorded which). The receptors derive from a male donor with ankylosing spondylitis or in good health (not recorded which).

In this sample, this clonotype turned up a few times. The gene calls are TRBV7-2 and TRBJ1-4; the match to TRBD1 covers 12 bases. The CDR3 sequence is 16 residues long. The germline gives CDR1 SGHTA, CDR2 FQGNSA. The V segment lost 4 bases and the J segment 7 bases; nucleotides outside the gene matches: 7. CDR3 in amino acids: CASSSGTGGRSEKLFF. CDR3 in DNA: TGTGCCAGCAGCTCCGGGACAGGGGGCAGAAGTGAAAAACTGTTTTTT.

This clonotype was counted ten times or more. The V and J genes are TRBV7-9 and TRBJ2-1; TRBD1 agrees at 9 bases. Germline CDR1 SEHNR, CDR2 FQNEAQ (reference sequence). Germline trimming cut 1 base from V and 6 bases from J; bases unmatched to any gene: 10. This CDR3 region has 17 residues. The CDR3 region has the DNA TGTGCCAGCAGCTTAGGCTCCGGGACAGGGTATGGCAATGAGCAGTTCTTC. It specifies CASSLGSGTGYGNEQFF.

This clonotype was seen at least ten times. This rearrangement joins TRBV15 to TRBJ2-6; D perhaps matches TRBD1 (6 bases). This CDR3 contains 16 residues. Trimming pared 0 bases from V and 0 bases from J, leaving 6 bases between. Looked up from germline, CDR1 is LNHNV and CDR2 is YYDKDF (reference sequence). The CDR3 DNA sequence: TGTGCCACCAGCAGAGAAGGGGGCTCTGGGGCCAACGTCCTGACTTTC. This codes for CATSREGGSGANVLTF.

The rearrangement links TRBV4-2 to TRBJ2-5; TRBD1 matches 10 bases. CDR1 and CDR2 (germline): LGHNA, YNFKEQ. Losses at the gene ends were 0 bases for V and 10 bases for J; bases not matched to a gene: 8. This CDR3 spans 15 amino acids. The CDR3 region is CASSQEEGGTGDQYF. CDR3 nucleotides: TGTGCCAGCAGCCAAGAGGAGGGGGGGACAGGGGACCAGTACTTC.

This clonotype was observed at least ten times. The chain carries TRBV20-1 and TRBJ2-1; D not resolved. The germline V gene has CDR1 DFQATT and CDR2 SNEGSKA (reference sequence). This CDR3 contains 10 residues. Trimming removed 6 bases at V and 5 bases at J, with 5 bases between. The CDR3 DNA follows: TGCAGTGCGCACCACAATGAGCAGTTCTTC. Residues: CSAHHNEQFF.

This clonotype was counted many times. The V call is TRBV5-1, the J call TRBJ1-1; no reliable D call. From germline, CDR1 is SGHRS and CDR2 YFSETQ. This CDR3 is built from 14 residues. V lost 4 bases and J 1 base, leaving 11 bases between the germline ends. The CDR3 DNA reads as TGCGCCAGCAGCCTCTATCTGGGGAACACTGAAGCTTTCTTT. Protein: CASSLYLGNTEAFF.

Ten or more counts support this clonotype. The gene calls are TRBV5-4 and TRBJ1-1; a possible D gene is TRBD1 (6 bases). The germline gives CDR1 SGHNT, CDR2 YYREEE (reference sequence). The CDR3 totals 16 residues. The germline V and J ends were trimmed by 4 bases and 0 bases, with 16 bases remaining between them. This CDR3 is CASSLGQNFLNTEAFF. CDR3 DNA sequence: TGTGCCAGCAGCCTCGGACAGAACTTCTTGAACACTGAAGCTTTCTTT. The variable domain in full, completed from reference TRBV5-4 and TRBJ1-1, reads ETGVTQSPTHLIKTRGQQVTLRCSSQSGHNTVSWYQQALGQGPQFIFQYYREEENGRGNFPPRFSGLQFPNYSSELNVNALELDDSALYLCASSLGQNFLNTEAFFGQGTRLTVV.

This clonotype showed up many times. V is TRBV7-9 and J is TRBJ2-2; D is unresolved. In germline, CDR1 is SEHNR, CDR2 FQNEAQ (reference sequence). The V gene lost 1 base and the J gene lost 5 bases, with 11 bases spanning the gap. This CDR3 comprises 15 residues. CDR3 sequence: CASSLVRDRTGELFF. Here the CDR3 DNA reads TGTGCCAGCAGCTTAGTTCGAGATCGGACCGGGGAGCTGTTTTTT. The complete variable domain, with remaining parts taken from reference TRBV7-9 and TRBJ2-2, reads DTGVSQNPRHKITKRGQNVTFRCDPISEHNRLYWYRQTLGQGPEFLTYFQNEAQLEKSRLLSDRFSAERPKGSFSTLEIQRTEQGDSAMYLCASSLVRDRTGELFFGEGSRLTVL.

This clonotype came up many times. CDR3 nucleotides: TGTGCCAGCAGTTTAACTAGCACAGAGACCCAGTACTTC. Translated, it gives CASSLTSTETQYF. The rearrangement joins TRBV27 to TRBJ2-5; a possible D gene is TRBD2 (6 bases). V was pared by 2 bases and J by 4 bases, with 8 bases between. Germline CDR1 reads MNHEY; CDR2 reads SMNVEV (reference sequence). The CDR3 contains 13 residues.

This clonotype was seen ten or more times. V usage is TRBV6-6 and J usage is TRBJ1-1; D ambiguous. Between the trimmed V and J ends, which lost 7 bases and 4 bases, there was a span of 4 bases. Germline V lookup: CDR1 MNHNY, CDR2 SVGAGI (reference sequence). This CDR3 has 10 residues. Here the CDR3 reads CASKSTEAFF. In DNA, the CDR3 is TGTGCCAGCAAGAGCACTGAAGCTTTCTTT.

This clonotype has more than one count but fewer than ten. The V call is TRBV11-2, the J call TRBJ2-3, with D possibly matching TRBD1 (6 bases). The CDR3 loop spans 15 amino acids. Germline V gives CDR1 SGHAT, CDR2 FQNNGV. V lost 2 bases and J lost 1, with 10 bases in between. The CDR3 is CASSLRGTGTDTQYF. The DNA for the CDR3 is TGTGCCAGCAGCTTAAGGGGGACGGGCACAGATACGCAGTATTTT. The entire variable domain, with the rest obtained from reference TRBV11-2 and TRBJ2-3, is as follows: EAGVAQSPRYKIIEKRQSVAFWCNPISGHATLYWYQQILGQGPKLLIQFQNNGVVDDSQLPKDRFSAERLKGVDSTLKIQPAKLEDSAVYLCASSLRGTGTDTQYFGPGTRLTVL.

This clonotype was picked up many times. The chain is built from TRBV5-5 and TRBJ1-1; D perhaps matches TRBD1 (6 bases). CDR3 size: 12 residues. V was pared by 2 bases and J by 6 bases, with 8 bases between. CDR1 is SGHKS and CDR2 is YYEKEE in the germline V gene (reference sequence). The chain's CDR3 is CASSLPGAEAFF. CDR3 in DNA: TGTGCCAGCAGCTTACCAGGGGCTGAAGCTTTCTTT. Full variable domain (rest looked up from reference TRBV5-5 and TRBJ1-1): DAGVTQSPTHLIKTRGQQVTLRCSPISGHKSVSWYQQVLGQGPQFIFQYYEKEERGRGNFPDRFSARQFPNYSSELNVNALLLGDSALYLCASSLPGAEAFFGQGTRLTVV.

This clonotype was counted only a few times. The chain couples TRBV30 to TRBJ2-5; D ambiguous. This CDR3 spans 15 amino acids. V lost 0 bases, J lost 5 bases, and 16 bases lay in between. Germline CDR1 GTSNPN, CDR2 SVGIG (reference sequence). The CDR3 DNA reads TGTGCCTGGAGTGTGGGCCAAACGACGAGGGAGACCCAGTACTTC. Amino acid sequence: CAWSVGQTTRETQYF.

The chain is built from TRBV7-2 and TRBJ1-1; 9 bases align to TRBD1. CDR3 length equals 17 residues. The ends lost 5 bases at V and 2 bases at J; junction bases unmatched: 12. Germline CDR1 reads SGHTA; CDR2 reads FQGNSA. CDR3 residues: CASSPPGQGGTNTEAFF. Written as DNA, the CDR3 is TGTGCCAGCAGCCCGCCGGGACAGGGTGGAACCAACACTGAAGCTTTCTTT.

This clonotype was detected many times. This chain links TRBV9 with TRBJ2-7; the match to TRBD2 covers 9 bases. V was pared by 1 base and J by 6 bases, with 8 bases of the junction left unmatched. The V gene's germline CDR1 is SGDLS and CDR2 YYNGEE. The CDR3 loop spans 15 amino acids. CDR3 sequence: CASSVYELAGGEQYF. CDR3 in DNA: TGTGCCAGCAGCGTATACGAACTAGCGGGTGGCGAGCAGTACTTC.